The present entry profiles one T cell receptor (beta chain) with its context. The germline V gene has CDR1 SGHRS and CDR2 YFSETQ. The CDR3 length is 12 residues. With 0 bases removed from V and 4 bases from J, the gap between germline ends came to 2 bases. This sample stems from a study of OX40 agonist ivuxolimab in advanced cancers. Profiling relied on immunoSEQ multiplex PCR, and the TCRdb table lists in-frame clones only, not all of them. Among about 78,000 clones listed, 92% were seen once. The sequenced sample was CD4+ or CD8+ T cells sorted from blood, obtained in a trial of the OX40 agonist ivuxolimab. The genes are TRBV5-1 and TRBJ1-3, with D uncertain. The source is an adult with an advanced solid tumor such as melanoma, head and neck, liver or kidney cancer. The CDR3 region has the DNA TGCGCCAGCAGCTTGGAGGGAAACACCATATATTTT. Amino acid sequence: CASSLEGNTIYF.